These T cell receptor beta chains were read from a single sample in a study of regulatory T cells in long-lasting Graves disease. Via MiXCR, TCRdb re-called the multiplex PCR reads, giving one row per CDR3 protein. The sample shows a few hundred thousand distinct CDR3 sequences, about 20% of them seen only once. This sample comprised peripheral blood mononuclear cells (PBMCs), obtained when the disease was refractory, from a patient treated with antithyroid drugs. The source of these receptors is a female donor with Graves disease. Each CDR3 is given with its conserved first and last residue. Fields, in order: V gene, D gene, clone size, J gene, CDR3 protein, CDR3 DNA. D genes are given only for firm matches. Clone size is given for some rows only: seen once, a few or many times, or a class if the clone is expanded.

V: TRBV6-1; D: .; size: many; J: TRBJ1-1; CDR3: CASRKGPPGTEAFF; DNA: TGTGCCAGCAGGAAGGGGCCGCCCGGAACTGAAGCTTTCTTT
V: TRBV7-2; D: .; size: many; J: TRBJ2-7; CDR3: CASSLVHSGLTYEQYF; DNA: TGTGCCAGCAGCTTAGTCCATAGCGGATTAACCTACGAGCAGTACTTC
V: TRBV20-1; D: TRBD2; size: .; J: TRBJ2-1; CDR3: CSARTSGTPNEQFF; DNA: TGCAGTGCCCGGACTAGCGGGACCCCCAATGAGCAGTTCTTC
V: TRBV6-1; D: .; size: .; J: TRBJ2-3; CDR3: CASSMDRPTDTQYF; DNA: TGTGCCAGCAGCATGGACAGACCCACAGATACGCAGTATTTT
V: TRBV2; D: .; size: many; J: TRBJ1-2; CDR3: CASSDYRVPHYGYTF; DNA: TGTGCCAGCAGTGATTACAGGGTCCCACATTATGGCTACACCTTC
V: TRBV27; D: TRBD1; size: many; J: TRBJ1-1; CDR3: CASSLREGGKGNTEAFF; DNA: TGTGCCAGCAGTTTAAGAGAAGGGGGCAAGGGGAACACTGAAGCTTTCTTT
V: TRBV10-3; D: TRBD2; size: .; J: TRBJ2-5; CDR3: CAISEDSGKETQYF; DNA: TGTGCCATCAGTGAGGATAGCGGGAAAGAGACCCAGTACTTC
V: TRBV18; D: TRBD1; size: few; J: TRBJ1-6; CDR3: CASSMTGFDSPLHF; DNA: TGTGCCAGCTCAATGACAGGGTTTGACTCACCCCTCCACTTT
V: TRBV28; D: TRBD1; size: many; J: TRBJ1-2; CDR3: CASSPTGVWGYTF; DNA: TGTGCCAGCAGCCCTACAGGGGTTTGGGGCTACACCTTC
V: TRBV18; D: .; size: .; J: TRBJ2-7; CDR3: CASSPQGGSYEQYF; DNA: TGTGCCAGCTCACCCCAAGGAGGTTCCTACGAGCAGTACTTC
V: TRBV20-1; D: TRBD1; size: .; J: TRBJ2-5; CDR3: CSASNHGTGKETQYF; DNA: TGCAGTGCTAGTAACCACGGGACAGGGAAAGAGACCCAGTACTTC
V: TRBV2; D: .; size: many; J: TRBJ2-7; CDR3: CASRDVHSFGTPDYEQYF; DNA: TGTGCCAGCAGAGACGTCCATTCATTCGGGACACCGGACTACGAGCAGTACTTC
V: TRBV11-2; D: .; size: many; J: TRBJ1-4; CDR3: CASSLDGQYNEKLFF; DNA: TGTGCCAGCAGCTTAGACGGACAGTATAATGAAAAACTGTTTTTT
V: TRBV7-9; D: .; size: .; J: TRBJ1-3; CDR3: CASSPPPRISGNTIYF; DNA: TGTGCCAGCAGCCCACCCCCCAGGATCTCTGGAAACACCATATATTTT
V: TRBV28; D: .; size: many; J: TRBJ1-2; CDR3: CASSLSGGGGYTF; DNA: TGTGCCAGCAGTTTATCGGGGGGCGGTGGCTACACCTTC
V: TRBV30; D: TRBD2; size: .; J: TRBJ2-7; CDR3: CAWSVVAGASYEQYF; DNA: TGTGCCTGGAGTGTTGTAGCGGGAGCTTCCTACGAGCAGTACTTC
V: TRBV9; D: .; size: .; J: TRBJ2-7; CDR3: CASSPSYGDEYEQYF; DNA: TGTGCCAGCAGCCCCAGTTATGGGGACGAGTACGAGCAGTACTTC
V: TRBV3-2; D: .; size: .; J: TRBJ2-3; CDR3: CASSQDVLAGGEYF; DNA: TGTGCCAGCAGCCAAGACGTGTTAGCGGGAGGAGAGTATTTT
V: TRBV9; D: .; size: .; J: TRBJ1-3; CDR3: CASSVKEGNSGNTIYF; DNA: TGTGCCAGCAGCGTAAAAGAGGGGAACTCTGGAAACACCATATATTTT
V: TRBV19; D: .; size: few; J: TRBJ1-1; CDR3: CASSTSLNTEAFF; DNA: TGTGCCAGTAGTACATCTTTGAACACTGAAGCTTTCTTT
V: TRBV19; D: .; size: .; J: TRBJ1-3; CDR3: CASSSVASGNTIYF; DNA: TGTGCCAGTAGTTCTGTAGCCTCTGGAAACACCATATATTTT
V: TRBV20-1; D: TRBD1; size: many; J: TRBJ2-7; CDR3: CSAYTGGNGYEQYF; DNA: TGCAGTGCGTATACAGGGGGGAACGGCTACGAGCAGTACTTC
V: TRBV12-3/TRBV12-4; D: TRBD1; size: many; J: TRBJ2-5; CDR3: CASSIDRGDQETQYF; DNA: TGTGCCAGCAGTATAGACAGGGGAGACCAAGAGACCCAGTACTTC
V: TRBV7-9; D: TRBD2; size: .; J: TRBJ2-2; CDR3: CATPVRGAGTGELFF; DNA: TGTGCCACACCCGTGCGGGGGGCCGGCACCGGGGAGCTGTTTTTT
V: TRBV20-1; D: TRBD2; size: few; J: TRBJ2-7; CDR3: CSARGTSAYEQYF; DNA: TGCAGTGCTAGGGGGACTAGCGCCTACGAGCAGTACTTC
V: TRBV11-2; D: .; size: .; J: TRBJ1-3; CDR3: CASTGIIRNAIYF; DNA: TGTGCCAGCACGGGGATCATTAGAAACGCCATATATTTT
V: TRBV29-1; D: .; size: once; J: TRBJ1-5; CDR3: CSGPDGFSGQPQHF; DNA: TGCAGCGGACCGGATGGGTTTTCCGGTCAGCCCCAGCATTTT
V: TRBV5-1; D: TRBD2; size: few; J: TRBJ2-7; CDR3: CASSLGWRENSYEQYF; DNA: TGCGCCAGCAGCTTGGGCTGGCGGGAGAACTCCTACGAGCAGTACTTC
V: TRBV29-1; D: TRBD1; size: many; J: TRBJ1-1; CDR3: CSARDSSGNTEAFF; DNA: TGCAGCGCCCGGGACAGCTCGGGGAACACTGAAGCTTTCTTT
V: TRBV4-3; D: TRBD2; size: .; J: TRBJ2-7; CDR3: CASSQDLAGLAVTYEQYF; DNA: TGCGCCAGCAGCCAAGACTTAGCGGGACTAGCGGTCACCTACGAGCAGTACTTC
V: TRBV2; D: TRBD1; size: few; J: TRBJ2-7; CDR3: CASSPSSGGQGVREQYF; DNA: TGTGCCAGCAGTCCTTCCTCCGGGGGACAGGGGGTACGCGAGCAGTACTTC
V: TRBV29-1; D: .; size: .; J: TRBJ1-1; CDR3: CSVDWGVNPEAFF; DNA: TGCAGCGTTGACTGGGGGGTTAACCCTGAAGCTTTCTTT
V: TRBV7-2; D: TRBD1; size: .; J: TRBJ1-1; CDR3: CASSLEGASTEAFF; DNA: TGTGCCAGCAGCTTAGAGGGGGCCAGCACTGAAGCTTTCTTT
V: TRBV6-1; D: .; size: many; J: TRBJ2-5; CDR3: CASSQVRFRETQYF; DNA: TGTGCCAGCAGCCAAGTGAGGTTTCGAGAGACCCAGTACTTC
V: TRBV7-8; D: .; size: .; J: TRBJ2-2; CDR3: CASSETGSGGELFF; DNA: TGTGCCAGCAGCGAAACAGGGTCTGGCGGGGAGCTGTTTTTT
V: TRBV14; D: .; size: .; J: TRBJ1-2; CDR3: CASSQVGGGPNYGYTF; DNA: TGTGCCAGCAGCCAAGTAGGAGGAGGACCTAACTATGGCTACACCTTC
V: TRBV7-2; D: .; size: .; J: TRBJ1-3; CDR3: CASSYSEGTSGNTIYF; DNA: TGTGCCAGCAGCTATTCTGAGGGAACCTCTGGAAACACCATATATTTT
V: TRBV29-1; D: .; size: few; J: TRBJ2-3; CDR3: CSVRVSTDTQYF; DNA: TGCAGCGTCAGGGTGAGCACAGATACGCAGTATTTT
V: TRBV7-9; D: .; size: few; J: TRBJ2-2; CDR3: CASLGEGHISGELFF; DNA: TGTGCCAGCCTAGGCGAGGGGCATATCAGCGGGGAGCTGTTTTTT
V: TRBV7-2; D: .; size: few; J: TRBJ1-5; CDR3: CASSPRTASNQPQHF; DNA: TGTGCCAGCAGCCCCCGGACAGCAAGCAATCAGCCCCAGCATTTT
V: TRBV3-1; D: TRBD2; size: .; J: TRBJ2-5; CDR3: CASSHLGLAGGGETQYF; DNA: TGTGCCAGCAGCCACCTGGGACTAGCGGGAGGTGGAGAGACCCAGTACTTC
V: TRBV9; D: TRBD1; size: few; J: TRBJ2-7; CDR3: CASSPGQGFRYEQYF; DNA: TGTGCCAGCAGCCCCGGACAGGGCTTTAGGTACGAGCAGTACTTC
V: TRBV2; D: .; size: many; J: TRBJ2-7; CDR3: CASKQKRGKGGDDEQYF; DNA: TGTGCCAGCAAGCAAAAGAGGGGGAAAGGTGGTGATGACGAGCAGTACTTC
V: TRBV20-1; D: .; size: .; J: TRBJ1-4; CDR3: CSARKHGGGLEKLFF; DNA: TGCAGTGCTAGGAAGCACGGTGGGGGGCTTGAAAAACTGTTTTTT
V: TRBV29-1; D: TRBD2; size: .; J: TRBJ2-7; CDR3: CSVASGSPYEQYF; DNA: TGCAGCGTTGCCAGCGGGAGCCCCTACGAGCAGTACTTC
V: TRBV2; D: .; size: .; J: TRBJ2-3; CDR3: CAGGPGTDTQYF; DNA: TGTGCCGGAGGGCCCGGCACAGATACGCAGTATTTT
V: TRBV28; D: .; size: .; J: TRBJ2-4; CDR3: CASSLASPAKNIQYF; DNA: TGTGCCAGCAGTTTAGCGTCACCAGCCAAAAACATTCAGTACTTC
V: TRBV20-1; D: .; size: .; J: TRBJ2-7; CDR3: CSASPLGLAPYEQYF; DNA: TGCAGTGCTAGCCCGCTAGGTTTAGCTCCCTACGAGCAGTACTTC
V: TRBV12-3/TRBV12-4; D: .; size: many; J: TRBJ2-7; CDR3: CASSFGISSYEQYF; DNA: TGTGCCAGCAGTTTTGGCATTTCCTCCTACGAGCAGTACTTC
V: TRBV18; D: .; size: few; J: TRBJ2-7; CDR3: CASSPPNGRGYEQYF; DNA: TGTGCCAGCTCACCACCGAACGGGAGAGGGTACGAGCAGTACTTC
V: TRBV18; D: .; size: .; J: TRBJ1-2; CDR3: CASSPGLNYGYTF; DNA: TGTGCCAGCTCCCCGGGACTTAACTATGGCTACACCTTC
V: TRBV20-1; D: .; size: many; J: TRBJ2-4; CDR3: CSARPLLGNIQYF; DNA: TGCAGTGCTAGGCCCCTTTTGGGTAACATTCAGTACTTC
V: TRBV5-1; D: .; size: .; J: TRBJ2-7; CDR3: CASSSWVDYEQYF; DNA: TGCGCCAGCAGCTCGTGGGTGGATTACGAGCAGTACTTC
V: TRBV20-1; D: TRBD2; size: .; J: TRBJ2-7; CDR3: CSAPGTSGRVHEQYF; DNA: TGCAGTGCCCCGGGGACTAGCGGGAGGGTGCACGAGCAGTACTTC
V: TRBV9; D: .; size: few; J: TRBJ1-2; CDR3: CASSDQALRGLEGGYTF; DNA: TGTGCCAGCAGCGACCAGGCCCTCAGAGGGCTGGAGGGAGGCTACACCTTC
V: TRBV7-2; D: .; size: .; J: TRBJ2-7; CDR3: CASSPRGRGWAYEQYF; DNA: TGTGCCAGCAGCCCCCGGGGGCGAGGATGGGCATACGAGCAGTACTTC
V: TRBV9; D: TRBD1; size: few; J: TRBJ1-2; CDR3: CASSPGQGISGYTF; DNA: TGTGCCAGCAGCCCGGGACAGGGAATAAGTGGCTACACCTTC
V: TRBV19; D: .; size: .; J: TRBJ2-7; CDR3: CASSPGTAIEQYF; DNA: TGTGCCAGTAGCCCCGGGACGGCCATCGAGCAGTACTTC